One sample yielded the 24 T cell receptor beta chains listed below, sequenced in a study of blood T cell repertoires in COVID-19. Using immunoSEQ multiplex PCR, the repertoire was profiled, and TCRdb retains in-frame clones only, with some absent. The repertoire holds 200,000 or so clones, 87% seen once, with 7% to 8.5% in the top ten. What was sequenced was PBMCs or T cells enriched from blood (not recorded which). These receptors all come from a man in his thirties or forties in a cohort exposed to, infected with or recovered from COVID-19 (not recorded which).

The genes are TRBV4-1 and TRBJ2-2, with TRBD2 matching over 7 bases. The CDR3 totals 17 residues. The ends lost 1 base at V and 4 bases at J; junction bases unmatched: 9. Germline V gives CDR1 MGHRA, CDR2 YSYEKL. The chain's CDR3 is CASSQADAAGVTGELFF. The CDR3 bases are TGCGCCAGCAGCCAAGCGGACGCTGCGGGGGTCACCGGGGAGCTGTTTTTT.

The chain links TRBV19 to TRBJ1-1; possible D gene TRBD1, 5 bases. Germline CDR1 and CDR2: LNHDA and SQIVND (reference sequence). The CDR3 is 14 residues long. V was clipped by 5 bases and J by 6 bases, with 16 bases between them. This CDR3 reads CASSAQGFVPEAFF. CDR3 nucleotide sequence: TGTGCCAGTAGTGCTCAGGGCTTTGTGCCTGAAGCTTTCTTT.

This clone turned up a few times. The V call is TRBV4-1, the J call TRBJ1-1; a weak D match, TRBD1 (5 bases). Germline V gene lookup returns CDR1 MGHRA and CDR2 YSYEKL. This CDR3 comprises 17 residues. Trimming pared 1 base from V and 0 bases from J, leaving 15 bases between. CDR3 bases: TGCGCCAGCAGCCAAGCGGTCAATGGGGCAATGAACACTGAAGCTTTCTTT. It yields the protein CASSQAVNGAMNTEAFF.

The chain carries TRBV4-1 and TRBJ2-7; 7 positions agree with TRBD2. The CDR3 totals 13 residues. CDR1 MGHRA and CDR2 YSYEKL come from the germline V gene. J lost 6 bases, V lost 4 bases, and 6 bases had no gene match. CDR3 sequence reads: CASSRGGRAEQYF. CDR3 DNA: TGCGCCAGCAGCCGGGGCGGGAGAGCCGAGCAGTACTTC.

The J gene is TRBJ1-5, the V gene TRBV6-1, with D perhaps matching TRBD1 (5 bases). This CDR3 has 15 amino acids. CDR1 is MNHNS, CDR2 SASEGT, per germline. The ends were cut back, 2 bases at V and 7 bases at J, with 15 bases in the middle. CDR3 in amino acids: CASSESYRGSQPQHF. The CDR3 nucleotides read TGTGCCAGCAGTGAATCTTATCGGGGGAGCCAGCCCCAGCATTTT.

This clone was counted a single time. This rearrangement joins TRBV28 to TRBJ2-7; 12 bases line up with TRBD2. This CDR3 has 15 residues. The V gene end was trimmed by 3 bases and the J gene end by 6 bases; junction bases not matched to a gene: 6. Germline V lookup: CDR1 MDHEN, CDR2 SYDVKM. The chain's CDR3 is CASSLQTSGSAEQYF. The DNA for the CDR3 is TGTGCCAGCAGTTTGCAGACTAGCGGGAGCGCCGAGCAGTACTTC.

This chain joins TRBV5-1 and TRBJ2-5, with a weak D call TRBD2 (5 bases). This CDR3 has 14 amino acids. From germline, CDR1 is SGHRS and CDR2 YFSETQ. V was trimmed by 2 bases and J by 1 base, leaving 9 bases between them. The CDR3 here is CASSLGSGQETQYF. The CDR3 DNA reads TGCGCCAGCAGCTTAGGGAGCGGCCAAGAGACCCAGTACTTC.

As DNA, the CDR3 is TGTGCCAGCAGCCGACAGGGACCCTACGAGCAGTACTTC. Translation: CASSRQGPYEQYF. The chain has TRBV5-5 and TRBJ2-7, with 7 nucleotides matching TRBD1. CDR1 and CDR2 from the germline V gene are SGHKS and YYEKEE (reference sequence). The CDR3 extends over 13 amino acids. The ends lost 4 bases at V and 2 bases at J; junction bases unmatched: 3.

CDR3: CASSLDTRVNYGYTF. The CDR3 region has the DNA TGTGCCAGCAGCTTAGATACCAGGGTAAACTATGGCTACACCTTC. The chain is built from TRBV7-3 and TRBJ1-2, with a possible D match to TRBD1 (5 bases). This CDR3 spans 15 amino acids. Trimming took off 2 bases at V and 2 bases at J, with 12 bases between the two ends. CDR1 is SGHTA and CDR2 is FQGTGA in the germline V gene.

The chain employs TRBV3-1 (or the pseudogene TRBV3-2) and TRBJ2-7, with D possibly being TRBD2 (5 bases). Trimming removed 0 bases from V and 4 bases from J, with 19 bases in between. In germline, CDR1 is LGHDT, CDR2 YNNKEL (reference sequence). The CDR3 runs 17 residues. The chain's CDR3 is CASSQETRGQTPYEQYF. The CDR3 DNA sequence: TGTGCCAGCAGCCAAGAGACTCGCGGGCAAACCCCTTACGAGCAGTACTTC.

CDR3 nucleotide sequence: TGTGCCAGCAGTCCCACTTCTAGCGAGCAGTACTTC. As protein: CASSPTSSEQYF. The V gene is TRBV27, the J gene TRBJ2-7; no clear D gene. Germline V gene sequence: CDR1 MNHEY, CDR2 SMNVEV (reference sequence). V lost 5 bases, J lost 6 bases, and 11 bases lay in between. The length of the CDR3 is 12 residues.

The chain employs TRBV6-1 and TRBJ2-7, with 8 bases that match TRBD1. The CDR3 contains 17 residues. Germline V gene lookup returns CDR1 MNHNS and CDR2 SASEGT. V lost 2 bases to trimming and J lost 0 bases; unmatched junction nucleotides: 9. This CDR3 reads CASSERTGLLSSYEQYF. The CDR3 coding sequence is TGTGCCAGCAGTGAACGGACAGGGCTGCTAAGCTCCTACGAGCAGTACTTC.

J is TRBJ1-1 and V is TRBV4-1; D possibly corresponds to TRBD1 (5 bases). Germline-derived CDR1 and CDR2 are MGHRA and YSYEKL. The CDR3 has 15 residues. The germline V and J ends were trimmed by 1 base and 4 bases, with 13 bases remaining between them. The CDR3 sequence is CASSQARGGGTEAFF. DNA for the CDR3: TGCGCCAGCAGCCAAGCAAGGGGCGGGGGCACTGAAGCTTTCTTT.

This rearrangement joins TRBV19 to TRBJ2-7, with 9 bases aligning to TRBD2. The CDR3 has 18 residues. Looked up from germline, CDR1 is LNHDA and CDR2 is SQIVND (reference sequence). J lost 2 bases, V lost 3 bases, and 14 bases had no gene match. CDR3 nucleotides: TGTGCCAGTAGTATCCGTCCCGCCAGAGCGGGAGGCACCTACGAGCAGTACTTC. This codes for CASSIRPARAGGTYEQYF.

About this clone itself: One end of the junction fails to match germline, which may point to a read error. The CDR3 region has the DNA TGTGCCAGCAGCTTCGATTACGGACGGAGGATGGTCTTC. It encodes CASSFDYGRRMVF. The chain recombines TRBV7-6 with TRBJ2-1; tentatively, D is TRBD2 (5 bases). This CDR3 has 13 amino acids. Germline V lookup: CDR1 SGHVS, CDR2 FNYEAQ.

The chain couples TRBV27 to TRBJ2-7; perhaps TRBD1 as D (7 bases). The CDR3 consists of 17 residues. Looked up from germline, CDR1 is MNHEY and CDR2 is SMNVEV (reference sequence). V gave up 5 bases and J gave up 2 bases, with 22 bases separating them. DNA for the CDR3: TGTGCCAGCAGTACAGGGGCCCTAGCGAGCGGTACCTACGAGCAGTACTTC. This encodes CASSTGALASGTYEQYF.

Of note for this clone: In the same sample, other DNA sequences code for this CDR3. CDR3 DNA: TGCAGTGCTACCGGTCGAGAGACCCAGTACTTC. It translates to CSATGRETQYF. The chain links TRBV20-1 to TRBJ2-5; D is unresolved. The CDR3 runs 11 residues. The V gene's germline CDR1 is DFQATT and CDR2 SNEGSKA (reference sequence). Deletions cut 4 bases from V and 4 bases from J, with 7 bases between.

This clone was detected once. This rearrangement joins TRBV12-3 or TRBV12-4 to TRBJ1-1; D call uncertain. The CDR3 extends over 13 amino acids. V lost 6 bases to trimming and J lost 2 bases, with 10 bases between them. DNA for the CDR3: TGTGCCAGCAGCCGACAAGGAAACACTGAAGCTTTCTTT. Translating it yields CASSRQGNTEAFF.

The CDR3 DNA reads TGTGCCAGCAGTTCCATAGCGGGAGTAAGCGAGCAGTACTTC. Its protein product is CASSSIAGVSEQYF. The J gene is TRBJ2-7, the V gene TRBV6-2 or TRBV6-3; 9 bases are a match to TRBD2. CDR3 length equals 14 residues. Germline-derived CDR1 and CDR2 are MNHEY and SVGEGT. Trimming at V came to 4 bases and at J to 6 bases, leaving 7 bases not matched to a gene.

The V and J genes are TRBV10-1 and TRBJ2-1, with D possibly being TRBD2 (7 bases). This CDR3 spans 14 amino acids. CDR1 and CDR2 from the germline V gene are WNHNN and SYGVQD (reference sequence). Trimming pared 0 bases from V and 9 bases from J, leaving 12 bases between. The CDR3 bases are TGCGCCAGCAGTGAGTCGAGGGGGGGGAGTGAGCAGTTCTTC. Translated, it gives CASSESRGGSEQFF.

There are a few counts of this clone. The genes are TRBV25-1 and TRBJ2-2; TRBD2 matches 10 bases. The V and J ends lost 11 bases and 1 base, in that order; junction bases with no gene match: 1. The CDR3 runs to 13 residues. CDR1 is MGHDK, CDR2 SYGVNS, per germline. The CDR3 DNA reads as TGTGCCCGACTAGCGGGGAACACCGGGGAGCTGTTTTTT. It specifies CARLAGNTGELFF.

The CDR3 DNA reads TGTGCCAGCAGCTCAGGGGGCTATGGCTACACCTTC. Its protein is CASSSGGYGYTF. The chain joins TRBV7-6 to TRBJ1-2; the match to TRBD1 covers 7 bases. V trimming: 4 bases; J trimming: 4 bases; junction bases outside the gene matches: 0. CDR1 is SGHVS, CDR2 FNYEAQ, per germline. The CDR3 covers 12 residues. Using reference TRBV7-6 and TRBJ1-2 for the parts outside the CDR3, the full variable domain is GAGVSQSPRYKVTKRGQDVALRCDPISGHVSLYWYRQALGQGPEFLTYFNYEAQQDKSGLPNDRFSAERPEGSISTLTIQRTEQRDSAMYRCASSSGGYGYTFGSGTRLTVV.

This chain joins TRBV15 and TRBJ1-2, with TRBD1 matching over 9 bases. The V gene's germline CDR1 is LNHNV and CDR2 YYDKDF (reference sequence). J lost 5 bases, V lost 0 bases, and 10 bases had no gene match. This CDR3 comprises 17 residues. The CDR3 region is CATSRELGTGISYGYTF. In DNA form, the CDR3 reads TGTGCCACCAGCAGAGAGTTAGGGACAGGGATATCTTATGGCTACACCTTC.

The chain links TRBV13 to TRBJ2-5, with 9 positions matching TRBD1. The CDR3 has 15 amino acids. The trim removed 4 bases at V and 5 bases at J, leaving 8 bases unmatched. Germline V gene lookup returns CDR1 PRHDT and CDR2 FYEKMQ (reference sequence). CDR3: CASSSQGAPGETQYF. As DNA, the CDR3 is TGTGCCAGCAGCTCACAGGGGGCGCCGGGGGAGACCCAGTACTTC.